Listed below are T cell receptor beta chains from one sample, sequenced in a study of shared clonotypes between healthy human individuals. TCRdb keeps only in-frame clones here, not all; method: immunoSEQ multiplex PCR. The sample contains 1,500,000 or so clones, about 98.5% of which appear only once. Sequencing input: naive CD4+ T cells sorted from blood. The receptors come from a man aged 25-40 years in good health. CDR3s include the opening cysteine and the closing phenylalanine or tryptophan.

cdr3_aa: CASTRTGPRGYTF
j_call: TRBJ1-2
v_call: TRBV19

cdr3_aa: CASSIDNEGRINYEQYF
j_call: TRBJ2-7
v_call: TRBV4-1

cdr3_aa: CASSHPPGHPKFAGDEQYF
j_call: TRBJ2-7
v_call: TRBV23-1

cdr3_aa: CASSDPGSTDTQYF
j_call: TRBJ2-3
v_call: TRBV25-1

cdr3_aa: CASSLGAGNTIYF
j_call: TRBJ1-3
v_call: TRBV28

cdr3_aa: CASSLHRGTEAFF
j_call: TRBJ1-1
v_call: TRBV19

cdr3_aa: CASSDGSAGETQYF
j_call: TRBJ2-5
v_call: TRBV10-1

cdr3_aa: CASSLGHENIQYF
j_call: TRBJ2-4
v_call: TRBV5-6

cdr3_aa: CASSQGRGNTIYF
j_call: TRBJ1-3
v_call: TRBV4-1

cdr3_aa: CASRAGHNYEQYF
j_call: TRBJ2-7
v_call: TRBV28

cdr3_aa: CASGTPGFYEQYF
j_call: -
v_call: TRBV5-1

cdr3_aa: CARRMRGLAGPPFYNEQFF
j_call: TRBJ2-1
v_call: TRBV5-3

cdr3_aa: CASSRTAAYEQYF
j_call: TRBJ2-7
v_call: TRBV19

cdr3_aa: CSVSGTITDTQYF
j_call: TRBJ2-3
v_call: TRBV29-1

cdr3_aa: CASGVTGKGEQYF
j_call: TRBJ2-7
v_call: TRBV5-1

cdr3_aa: CASSLAYGEETQYF
j_call: TRBJ2-5
v_call: TRBV5-1

cdr3_aa: CASSVTGGFQPQHF
j_call: TRBJ1-5
v_call: TRBV18

cdr3_aa: CASSEGTIQPQHF
j_call: TRBJ1-5
v_call: TRBV6-1

cdr3_aa: CAWSLGGSSYEQYF
j_call: TRBJ2-7
v_call: TRBV30

cdr3_aa: CASRETGTGELFF
j_call: TRBJ2-2
v_call: TRBV5-1

cdr3_aa: CASSPGGQVQTSYEKLFF
j_call: TRBJ1-4
v_call: TRBV18

cdr3_aa: CASSFHPRIRLENEQFF
j_call: TRBJ2-1
v_call: TRBV13

cdr3_aa: CASSPEGGPYEQYF
j_call: TRBJ2-7
v_call: TRBV6-4